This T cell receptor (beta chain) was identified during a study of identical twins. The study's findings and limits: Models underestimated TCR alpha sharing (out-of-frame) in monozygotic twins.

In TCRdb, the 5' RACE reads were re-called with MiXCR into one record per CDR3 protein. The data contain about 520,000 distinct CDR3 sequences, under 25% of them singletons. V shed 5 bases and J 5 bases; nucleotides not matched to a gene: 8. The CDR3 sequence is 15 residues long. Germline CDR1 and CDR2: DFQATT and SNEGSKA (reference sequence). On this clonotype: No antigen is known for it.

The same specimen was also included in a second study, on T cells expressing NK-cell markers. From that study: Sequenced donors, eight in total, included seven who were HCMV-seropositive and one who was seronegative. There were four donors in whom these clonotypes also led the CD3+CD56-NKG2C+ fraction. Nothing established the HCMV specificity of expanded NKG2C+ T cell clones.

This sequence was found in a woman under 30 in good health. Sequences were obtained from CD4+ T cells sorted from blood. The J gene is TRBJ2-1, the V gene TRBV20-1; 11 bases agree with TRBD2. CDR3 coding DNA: TGCAGTGCTGGATTGACTAGCGGGAAGAACAATGAGCAGTTCTTC. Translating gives CSAGLTSGKNNEQFF.